The T cell receptor beta chain under discussion was sequenced for a study of CD8 T cells in ankylosing spondylitis. Study conclusions and caveats: In synovial fluid and blood from reactive arthritis, some motif variants were previously reported.

TCRdb processed the 5' RACE reads anew with MiXCR; each CDR3 protein has one entry. The table includes 130,000 to 150,000 distinct CDR3 sequences, approximately 9.2% detected once. This clonotype was counted a few times. Its target is unknown. The source of this sequence is a male donor with ankylosing spondylitis. What was sequenced was synovial fluid, either unsorted or a sorted T cell fraction (not recorded which).

CDR3 bases: TGCGCCAGCAGCCAAAGGCAGTTGGACACTGAAGCTTTCTTT. Amino acids: CASSQRQLDTEAFF. The chain has TRBV4-1 and TRBJ1-1; no clear D. V was clipped by 2 bases and J by 3 bases, with 10 bases between them. CDR3 size: 14 residues. Germline assignment: CDR1 MGHRA and CDR2 YSYEKL.